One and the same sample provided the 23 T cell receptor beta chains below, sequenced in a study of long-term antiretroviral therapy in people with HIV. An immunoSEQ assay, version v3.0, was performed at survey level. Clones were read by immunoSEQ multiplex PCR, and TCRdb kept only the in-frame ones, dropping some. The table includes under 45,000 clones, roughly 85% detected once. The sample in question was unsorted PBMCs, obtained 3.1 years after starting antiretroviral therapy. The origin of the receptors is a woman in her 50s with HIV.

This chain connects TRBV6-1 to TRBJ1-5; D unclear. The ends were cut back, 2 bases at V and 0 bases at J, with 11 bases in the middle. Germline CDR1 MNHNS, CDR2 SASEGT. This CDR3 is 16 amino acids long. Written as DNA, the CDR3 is TGTGCCAGCAGTGAACTCGCAGGATATAGCAATCAGCCCCAGCATTTT. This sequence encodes CASSELAGYSNQPQHF.

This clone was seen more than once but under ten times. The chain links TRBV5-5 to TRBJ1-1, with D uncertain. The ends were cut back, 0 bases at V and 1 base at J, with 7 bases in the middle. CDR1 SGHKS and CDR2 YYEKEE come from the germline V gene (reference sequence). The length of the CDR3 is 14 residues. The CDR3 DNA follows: TGTGCCAGCAGCTTGGAATACAGGAACACTGAAGCTTTCTTT. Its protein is CASSLEYRNTEAFF.

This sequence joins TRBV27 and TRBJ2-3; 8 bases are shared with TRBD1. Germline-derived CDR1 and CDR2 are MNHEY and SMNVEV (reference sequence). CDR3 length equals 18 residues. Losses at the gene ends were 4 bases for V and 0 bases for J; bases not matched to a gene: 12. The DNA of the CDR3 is TGTGCCAGCAGTTCTGACACCAAGGACAGGGAGAGCACAGATACGCAGTATTTT. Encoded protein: CASSSDTKDRESTDTQYF.

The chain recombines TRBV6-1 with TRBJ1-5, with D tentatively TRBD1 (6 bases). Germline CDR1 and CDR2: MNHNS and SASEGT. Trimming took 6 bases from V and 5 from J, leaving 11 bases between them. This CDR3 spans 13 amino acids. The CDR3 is CASSLAGDQPQHF. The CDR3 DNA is TGTGCCAGCAGCTTAGCAGGGGATCAGCCCCAGCATTTT.

CDR3 loop: CASSMGLLNYGYTF. The DNA of the CDR3 is TGTGCCAGTAGTATGGGACTCCTTAACTATGGCTACACCTTC. The chain has TRBV19 and TRBJ1-2, with a possible D match to TRBD1 (5 bases). V was clipped by 3 bases and J by 1 base, with 9 bases between them. From germline, CDR1 is LNHDA and CDR2 SQIVND (reference sequence). The CDR3 covers 14 residues.

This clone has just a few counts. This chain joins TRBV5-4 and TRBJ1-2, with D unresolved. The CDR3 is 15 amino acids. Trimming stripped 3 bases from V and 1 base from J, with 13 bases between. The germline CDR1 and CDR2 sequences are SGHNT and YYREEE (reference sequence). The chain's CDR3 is CASSSATDYNYGYTF. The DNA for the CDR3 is TGTGCCAGCAGCTCCGCGACTGACTATAACTATGGCTACACCTTC.

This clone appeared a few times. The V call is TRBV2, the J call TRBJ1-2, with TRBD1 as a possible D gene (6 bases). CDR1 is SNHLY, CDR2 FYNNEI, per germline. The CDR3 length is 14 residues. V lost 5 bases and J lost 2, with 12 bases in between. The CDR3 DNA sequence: TGTGCCAGCAGTCGGGACACCTCAAACTATGGCTACACCTTC. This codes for CASSRDTSNYGYTF.

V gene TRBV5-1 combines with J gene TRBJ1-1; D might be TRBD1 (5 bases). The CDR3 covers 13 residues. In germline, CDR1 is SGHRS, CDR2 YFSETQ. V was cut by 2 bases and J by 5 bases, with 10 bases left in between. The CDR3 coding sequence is TGCGCCAGCAGCTTACCTTGGGGGACTGAAGCTTTCTTT. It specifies CASSLPWGTEAFF.

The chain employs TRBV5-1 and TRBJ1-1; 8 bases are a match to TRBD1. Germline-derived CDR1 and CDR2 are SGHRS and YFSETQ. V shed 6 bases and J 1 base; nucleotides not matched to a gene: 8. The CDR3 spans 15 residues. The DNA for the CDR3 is TGCGCCAGCACCCTCTCAGGGGGCGGGAACACTGAAGCTTTCTTT. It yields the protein CASTLSGGGNTEAFF.

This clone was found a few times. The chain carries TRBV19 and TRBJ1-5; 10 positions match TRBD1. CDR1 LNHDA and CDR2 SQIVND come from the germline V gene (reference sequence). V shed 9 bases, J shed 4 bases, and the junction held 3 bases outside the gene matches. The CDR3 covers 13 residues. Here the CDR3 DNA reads TGTGCCAGCGGACAGGGGGAGAATCAGCCCCAGCATTTT. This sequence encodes CASGQGENQPQHF.

CDR3 coding DNA: TGTGCCAGCAGCCGAGGGACAGGGGTAAGGGAGACCCAGTACTTC. Translated: CASSRGTGVRETQYF. The chain has TRBV5-4 and TRBJ2-5, with 10 nucleotides matching TRBD1. The germline gives CDR1 SGHNT, CDR2 YYREEE (reference sequence). V shed 4 bases and J 5 bases; nucleotides not matched to a gene: 8. The length of the CDR3 is 15 residues.

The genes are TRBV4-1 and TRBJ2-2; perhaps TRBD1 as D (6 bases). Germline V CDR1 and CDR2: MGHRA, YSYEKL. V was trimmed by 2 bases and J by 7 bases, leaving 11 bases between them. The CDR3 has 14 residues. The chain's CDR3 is CASSQWTVNGELFF. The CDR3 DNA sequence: TGCGCCAGCAGCCAATGGACAGTGAACGGGGAGCTGTTTTTT.

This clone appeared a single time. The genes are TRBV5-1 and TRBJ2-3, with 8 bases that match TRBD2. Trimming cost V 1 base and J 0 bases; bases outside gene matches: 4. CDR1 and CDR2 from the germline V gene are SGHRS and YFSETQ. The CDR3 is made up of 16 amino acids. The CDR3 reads CASSLSSGASTDTQYF. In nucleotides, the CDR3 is TGCGCCAGCAGCTTGAGTAGCGGGGCTAGCACAGATACGCAGTATTTT.

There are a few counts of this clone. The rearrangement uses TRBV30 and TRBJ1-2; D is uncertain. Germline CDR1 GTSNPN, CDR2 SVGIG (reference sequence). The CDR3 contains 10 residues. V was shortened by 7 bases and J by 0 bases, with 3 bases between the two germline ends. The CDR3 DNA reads TGTGCCTTAGCTAACTATGGCTACACCTTC. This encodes CALANYGYTF.

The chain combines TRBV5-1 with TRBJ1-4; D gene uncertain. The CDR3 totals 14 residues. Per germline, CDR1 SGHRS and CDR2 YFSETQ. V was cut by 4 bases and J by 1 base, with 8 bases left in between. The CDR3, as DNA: TGCGCCAGCAGCCCCGGAAGAACTAATGAAAAACTGTTTTTT. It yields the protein CASSPGRTNEKLFF.

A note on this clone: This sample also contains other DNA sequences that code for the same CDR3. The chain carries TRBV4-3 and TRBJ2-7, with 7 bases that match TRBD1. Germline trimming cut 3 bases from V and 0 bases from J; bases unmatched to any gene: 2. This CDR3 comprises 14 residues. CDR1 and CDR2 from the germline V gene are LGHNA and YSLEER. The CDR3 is CASSQDRSSYEQYF. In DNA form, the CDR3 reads TGCGCCAGCAGCCAGGACAGGAGCTCCTACGAGCAGTACTTC.

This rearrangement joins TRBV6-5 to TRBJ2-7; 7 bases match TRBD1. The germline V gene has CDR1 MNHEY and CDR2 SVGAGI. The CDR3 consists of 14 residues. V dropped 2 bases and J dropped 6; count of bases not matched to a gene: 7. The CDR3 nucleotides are TGTGCCAGCAGTTACCGACAGGGTGGGAGCGAGCAGTACTTC. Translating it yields CASSYRQGGSEQYF.

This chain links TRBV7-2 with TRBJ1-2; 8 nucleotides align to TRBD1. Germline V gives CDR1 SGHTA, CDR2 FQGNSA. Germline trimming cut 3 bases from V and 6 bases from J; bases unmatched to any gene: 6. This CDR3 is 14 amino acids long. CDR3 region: CASSFSGGANGYTF. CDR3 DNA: TGTGCCAGCAGCTTTTCAGGGGGCGCCAATGGCTACACCTTC.

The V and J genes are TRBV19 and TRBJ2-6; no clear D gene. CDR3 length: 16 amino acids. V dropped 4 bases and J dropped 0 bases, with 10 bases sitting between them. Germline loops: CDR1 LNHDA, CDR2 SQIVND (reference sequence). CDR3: CASSTLDFSGANVLTF. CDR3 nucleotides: TGTGCCAGTAGTACTCTAGATTTCTCTGGGGCCAACGTCCTGACTTTC. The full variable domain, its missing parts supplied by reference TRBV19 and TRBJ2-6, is DGGITQSPKYLFRKEGQNVTLSCEQNLNHDAMYWYRQDPGQGLRLIYYSQIVNDFQKGDIAEGYSVSREKKESFPLTVTSAQKNPTAFYLCASSTLDFSGANVLTFGAGSRLTVL.

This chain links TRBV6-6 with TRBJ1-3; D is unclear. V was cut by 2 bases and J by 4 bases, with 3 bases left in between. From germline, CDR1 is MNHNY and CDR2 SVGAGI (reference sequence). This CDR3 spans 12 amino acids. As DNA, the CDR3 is TGTGCCAGCAGTTACAACGGAAACACCATATATTTT. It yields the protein CASSYNGNTIYF.

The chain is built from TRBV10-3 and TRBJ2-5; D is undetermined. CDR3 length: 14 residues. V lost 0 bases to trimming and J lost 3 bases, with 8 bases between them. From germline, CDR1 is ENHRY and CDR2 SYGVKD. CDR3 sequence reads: CAISESAAEETQYF. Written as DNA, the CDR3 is TGTGCCATCAGTGAGTCGGCGGCAGAAGAGACCCAGTACTTC.

In nucleotides, the CDR3 is TGTGCCAGCAGCTTAGCCCTCGATAACTCCTACGAGCAGTACTTC. It specifies CASSLALDNSYEQYF. This chain uses TRBV11-2 with TRBJ2-7; no clear D gene. Germline CDR1 is SGHAT and CDR2 is FQNNGV. The CDR3 loop spans 15 amino acids. V was pared by 1 base and J by 0 bases, with 10 bases between.

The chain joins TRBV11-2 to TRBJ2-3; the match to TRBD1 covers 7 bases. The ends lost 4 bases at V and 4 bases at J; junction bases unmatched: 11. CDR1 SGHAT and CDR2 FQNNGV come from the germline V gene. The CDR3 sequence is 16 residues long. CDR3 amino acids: CASSSRQRGRSDTQYF. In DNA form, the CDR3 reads TGTGCCAGCAGCTCGCGTCAGAGGGGGCGCTCAGATACGCAGTATTTT.